This T cell receptor (beta chain) was sequenced for a study of early T cells in non-severe SARS-CoV-2 infection (dated by TCRdb to the early 2020s). The study in broad terms: Because TCR sequencing relied on bulk RNA taken from unsorted whole blood, pairing of alpha and beta chains was not possible.

What the work shows at the level of the full study, not this receptor alone: Matching against VDJdb was skewed toward anti-spike CD8 responses, likely underestimated virus-specific expansions, and missed private and CD4 specificities.

The junction carries 13 bases between V and J, which are trimmed by 1 base and 6 bases respectively. The cysteine opens and the phenylalanine closes a CDR3 of 15 amino acids. The sequence is cut down to CDR3 DNA, 45 bases in frame from base 1. CDR1 and CDR2, per the germline V gene (reference sequence), are LGHDT and YNNKEL. Concerning this clonotype: No cognate antigen has been identified for it. Qualities for individual bases were not recorded, and no much larger clone is one base off.

Set within a cohort of healthcare workers in London, UK, this nested case-control study involved weekly PCR testing of nasopharyngeal swabs along with blood sampling. Healthcare workers were enrolled in the week of the UK lockdown, from 23 to 31 March 2020, and were followed every week for up to about 16 weeks. Library method: 5' RACE. Data came from a NextSeq 500. In the TCR library protocol, unique molecular identifiers were attached to individual cDNA molecules to correct for PCR bias and sequencing error. Sequencing covered both TCR alpha and beta chains, and within each sample the abundances of alpha and beta sequences were tightly co-correlated. As for the original processing: Decombinator V4 was used to annotate TCR sequences for V gene, J gene and CDR3. Expanded TCRs were defined as changing significantly between any two time points under a Poisson model with p below 0.0001. TCR abundances were normalised to the total number of TCRs sequenced in each sample and reported as counts per million. TRAV1-2 paired with TRAJ12, TRAJ20 or TRAJ33 defined MAIT TCRs, while TRAV10 paired with TRAJ18 defined iNKT TCRs. A search of VDJdb, accessed on 1 November 2021, was run for TCRs annotated to CMV, EBV and SARS-CoV-2, with TCRs annotated for multiple antigens excluded. TCRdb reworked the public reads: Q25 trimming with fastp, MiXCR clone assembly, productive beta chains retained. Each entry merges the rows of one CDR3 protein and shows their most common DNA and genes. What appears here as the V and J calls and clone size reflects TCRdb's work, not the paper's. The sample includes fewer than 80,000 distinct CDR3 sequences, with less than 15% observed a single time. About 3.9% of the sample lies in the top ten.

This TCR was recovered from an adult who was a healthcare worker with PCR-confirmed SARS-CoV-2 infection or an uninfected control (not recorded which). Sequenced material: whole blood. The chain is encoded by TRBV3-1 joined to TRBJ1-3; TRBD1 is perhaps the D gene, given 5 matching bases. The nucleotides read TGTGCCAGCAGCCAAGGACAGTCCGCTGAAAACACCATATATTTT. Translated, it gives CASSQGQSAENTIYF. Full variable domain (CDR3 extended with the reference TRBV3-1 and TRBJ1-3 proteins): DTAVSQTPKYLVTQMGNDKSIKCEQNLGHDTMYWYKQDSKKFLKIMFSYNNKELIINETVPNRFSPKSPDKAHLNLHINSLELGDSAVYFCASSQGQSAENTIYFGEGSWLTVV.